This T cell receptor beta chain was found in a study of T cells in Graves' hyperthyroidism and ophthalmopathy. Study-wide points: Most thyroid clonotypes that were expanded above 0.001 also turned up in blood.

Researchers took RNA transcripts and amplified the TCR beta CDR3 regions from them. Initially, a first-round RT-PCR of the TCR CDR3 employed the HTBI primer set. Each CDR3 protein gets one entry after TCRdb re-called the multiplex PCR reads with MiXCR. The table has 360,000 or so distinct CDR3 sequences, around 18% seen once; the top ten hold 15%. This clonotype occurred a few times. The antigen remains unidentified. One junction end does not reproduce the germline sequence, and a read error may be involved. This TCR came from a woman in her thirties or forties with Graves' ophthalmopathy. The sequenced sample consisted of blood.

The chain's CDR3 is CASSPHGTDSGNAIYF. CDR3 in DNA: TGTGCCAGCAGCCCCCACGGGACAGATTCTGGAAACGCCATATATTTT. The V and J genes are TRBV9 and TRBJ1-3, with TRBD1 identical over 7 bases. Germline V CDR1 and CDR2: SGDLS, YYNGEE. The CDR3 spans 16 residues.